This entry lists 25 T cell receptor beta chains sequenced from one sample in a study of early T cells in non-severe SARS-CoV-2 infection. TCRdb re-called the 5' RACE reads through MiXCR, storing one row per CDR3 protein. Here the sample spans tens of thousands of distinct CDR3 sequences, 15% to 17% being singletons. Sequenced input: whole blood. These receptors came from an adult who was a healthcare worker with PCR-confirmed SARS-CoV-2 infection or an uninfected control (not recorded which).

CDR3 residues: CTLGDGQRDGYTF. The CDR3, as DNA: TGCACCCTCGGGGACGGACAGAGGGATGGCTACACCTTC. This chain joins TRBV20-1 and TRBJ1-2, with D maybe TRBD1 (6 bases). Germline-derived CDR1 and CDR2 are DFQATT and SNEGSKA (reference sequence). The CDR3 length is 13 residues.

This clonotype was observed at least ten times. The V call is TRBV12-3 or TRBV12-4, the J call TRBJ2-1; 8 bases agree with TRBD2. The V and J ends lost 5 bases and 7 bases, in that order; junction bases with no gene match: 10. The CDR3 is 15 amino acids. The CDR3 DNA reads as TGTGCCAGCAGTCCCCTTAGCGGGACGAGTAATGAGCAGTTCTTC. Protein sequence: CASSPLSGTSNEQFF.

This clonotype was counted a few times. The V and J genes are TRBV4-2 and TRBJ2-1; the D gene is possibly TRBD2 (6 bases). Trimming left V 0 bases short and J 7 bases short, with 13 bases between. This CDR3 contains 15 residues. From germline, CDR1 is LGHNA and CDR2 YNFKEQ. The DNA of the CDR3 is TGTGCCAGCAGCCAAGATACGCTAGCGTTAAATGAGCAGTTCTTC. It codes for CASSQDTLALNEQFF.

This clonotype was observed many times. The CDR3 DNA sequence: TGCAGTGCTCGACCTAGCGGGAGGGAAGGAGAGCAGTTCTTC. Translating it yields CSARPSGREGEQFF. This chain joins TRBV20-1 and TRBJ2-1; 12 bases align to TRBD2. V gave up 5 bases and J gave up 10 bases; unmatched junction bases: 9. This CDR3 contains 14 residues. The germline gives CDR1 DFQATT, CDR2 SNEGSKA (reference sequence).

The chain couples TRBV20-1 to TRBJ2-3, with 9 bases fitting TRBD2. CDR1 DFQATT and CDR2 SNEGSKA come from the germline V gene (reference sequence). Germline trimming cut 7 bases from V and 1 base from J; bases unmatched to any gene: 6. The CDR3 sequence is 14 residues long. CDR3 in amino acids: CSVLAGIGTDTQYF. CDR3 coding DNA: TGCAGTGTCCTAGCGGGGATTGGCACAGATACGCAGTATTTT.

This rearrangement joins TRBV29-1 to TRBJ2-7, with TRBD2 identical over 8 bases. The germline gives CDR1 SQVTM, CDR2 ANQGSEA. V lost 6 bases, J lost 4 bases, and 14 bases stayed unmatched. The CDR3 contains 15 residues. The CDR3, as DNA: TGCAGCGTCGGGGAGACCGGGACTAGAGAATACGAGCAGTACTTC. As protein: CSVGETGTREYEQYF.

The CDR3 DNA follows: TGTGCCAGCAGGCTTGACCAGGGTGGAAATGAGCAGTTCTTC. Protein product: CASRLDQGGNEQFF. This chain joins TRBV25-1 and TRBJ2-1, with a possible D match to TRBD1 (5 bases). The CDR3 has 14 residues. V was shortened by 6 bases and J by 7 bases, with 16 bases between the two germline ends. CDR1 is MGHDK and CDR2 is SYGVNS in the germline V gene.

The gene calls are TRBV29-1 and TRBJ2-1, with D uncertain. Germline CDR1 is SQVTM and CDR2 is ANQGSEA. The V gene lost 2 bases and the J gene lost 10 bases, with 6 bases spanning the gap. This CDR3 spans 10 amino acids. CDR3 in DNA: TGCAGCGTTGAAATCCCGGAGCAGTTCTTC. This codes for CSVEIPEQFF.

This chain uses TRBV7-9 with TRBJ2-1; no firm D call. V was pared by 10 bases and J by 9 bases, with 13 bases between. CDR1 SEHNR and CDR2 FQNEAQ come from the germline V gene (reference sequence). The CDR3 is 11 residues long. The DNA of the CDR3 is TGTGCCACCCCCGCCCGGACTGAGCAGTTCTTC. Protein: CATPARTEQFF.

This clonotype was seen many times. This chain links TRBV11-2 with TRBJ2-1, with 11 nucleotides matching TRBD2. J gave up 4 bases and V 4 bases, and 6 bases lay outside the gene matches. This CDR3 has 16 residues. Germline CDR1 reads SGHAT; CDR2 reads FQNNGV. The chain's CDR3 is CASSSSGTSGYNEQFF. In DNA form, the CDR3 reads TGTGCCAGCAGCTCTTCCGGGACTAGCGGTTACAATGAGCAGTTCTTC.

The chain couples TRBV12-3 or TRBV12-4 to TRBJ2-2, with D possibly being TRBD2 (5 bases). V shed 2 bases and J shed 5 bases, with 6 bases lying between them. The CDR3 totals 13 residues. The chain's CDR3 is CASSLLATGELFF. Written as DNA, the CDR3 is TGTGCCAGCAGTTTACTAGCAACCGGGGAGCTGTTTTTT.

This clonotype was observed at least ten times. The J gene is TRBJ1-6, the V gene TRBV9; D remains unclear. The germline V gene encodes CDR1 SGDLS and CDR2 YYNGEE. CDR3 length: 14 residues. The V end was cut by 0 bases, the J end by 9 bases, with 10 bases between. The CDR3 bases are TGTGCCAGCAGCGTAGATAACATCGGTTCACCCCTCCACTTT. Translation gives CASSVDNIGSPLHF.

The V and J genes are TRBV29-1 and TRBJ1-5; D may be TRBD1 (5 bases). The CDR3 length is 12 residues. Germline CDR1 reads SQVTM; CDR2 reads ANQGSEA. V lost 5 bases, J lost 6 bases, and 11 bases lay in between. The CDR3 loop is CSVWDEGQPQHF. The CDR3 bases are TGCAGCGTTTGGGACGAAGGTCAGCCCCAGCATTTT.

The CDR3 DNA reads TGTGCCAGCAGCTTCCGGACTAGCGACAAAGAGACCCAGTACTTC. Its translation is CASSFRTSDKETQYF. The gene calls are TRBV5-4 and TRBJ2-5; 9 bases agree with TRBD2. Trimming removed 2 bases from V and 3 bases from J; junction bases left unmatched: 5. Germline CDR1 reads SGHNT; CDR2 reads YYREEE (reference sequence). CDR3 size: 15 residues.

CDR3: CASSLIGREQYF. CDR3 sequence (DNA): TGTGCCAGCAGTTTAATCGGGCGGGAGCAGTACTTC. The chain is built from TRBV27 and TRBJ2-7, with D unresolved. V lost 2 bases to trimming and J lost 7 bases, with 9 bases between them. CDR1 and CDR2 (germline): MNHEY, SMNVEV (reference sequence). CDR3 length: 12 amino acids.

The CDR3 loop is CASSLTSGRLSSYNEQFF. The CDR3 DNA follows: TGTGCCAGCAGCTTGACTAGCGGGAGGCTATCATCCTACAATGAGCAGTTCTTC. The rearrangement links TRBV5-4 to TRBJ2-1; 12 bases map to TRBD2. Trimming removed 1 base from V and 1 base from J; junction bases left unmatched: 6. Germline lookup yields CDR1 SGHNT and CDR2 YYREEE (reference sequence). The CDR3 totals 18 residues. Filled out from reference TRBV5-4 and TRBJ2-1, the complete variable domain reads ETGVTQSPTHLIKTRGQQVTLRCSSQSGHNTVSWYQQALGQGPQFIFQYYREEENGRGNFPPRFSGLQFPNYSSELNVNALELDDSALYLCASSLTSGRLSSYNEQFFGPGTRLTVL.

The V and J genes are TRBV7-8 and TRBJ2-7, with 8 bases aligning to TRBD2. Germline-derived CDR1 and CDR2 are SGHVS and FQNEAQ. J gave up 2 bases and V 1 base, and 4 bases lay outside the gene matches. CDR3 length: 15 residues. Here the CDR3 DNA reads TGTGCCAGCAGCTTAGTTACTAGCGGTACCTACGAGCAGTACTTC. Translation: CASSLVTSGTYEQYF. The full variable domain, in which reference TRBV7-8 and TRBJ2-7 provide the parts outside the CDR3, is GAGVSQSPRYKVAKRGQDVALRCDPISGHVSLFWYQQALGQGPEFLTYFQNEAQLDKSGLPSDRFFAERPEGSVSTLKIQRTQQEDSAVYLCASSLVTSGTYEQYFGPGTRLTVT.

The table lists this clonotype with a few counts. The chain joins TRBV27 to TRBJ2-1, with TRBD2 as a possible D gene (6 bases). CDR3 length: 12 residues. The V end was cut by 5 bases, the J end by 5 bases, with 7 bases between. Germline CDR1 and CDR2: MNHEY and SMNVEV (reference sequence). The CDR3 bases are TGTGCCAGCAGTCGCGGGGACAATGAGCAGTTCTTC. Its translation: CASSRGDNEQFF.

The V gene is TRBV3-1, the J gene TRBJ2-1; 8 bases are a match to TRBD2. The CDR3 covers 12 residues. Germline CDR1 reads LGHDT; CDR2 reads YNNKEL (reference sequence). V lost 4 bases and J lost 8; bases outside the gene matches: 1. The chain's CDR3 is CASSRSGDEQFF. The CDR3 coding sequence is TGTGCCAGCAGCCGTAGCGGGGATGAGCAGTTCTTC.

This clonotype was counted many times. The chain joins TRBV18 to TRBJ1-2, with D tentatively TRBD1 (5 bases). The CDR3 extends over 13 amino acids. The germline V gene has CDR1 KGHSH and CDR2 LQKENI. Trimming shortened V by 4 bases and J by 5 bases, and 11 bases separated the two germline ends. CDR3 region: CASSLDSSYGYTF. CDR3 coding DNA: TGTGCCAGCTCACTTGACAGCTCGTATGGCTACACCTTC.

The chain couples TRBV9 to TRBJ2-1, with D unclear. In germline, CDR1 is SGDLS, CDR2 YYNGEE. V lost 3 bases and J 9 bases, leaving 19 bases between the germline ends. The CDR3 is 15 residues long. CDR3 amino acids: CASSAQVGVLSEQFF. CDR3 bases: TGTGCCAGCAGCGCCCAAGTTGGGGTGTTGAGTGAGCAGTTCTTC.

This chain joins TRBV19 and TRBJ2-7, with D unresolved. Deletions cut 2 bases from V and 7 bases from J, with 9 bases between. The CDR3 sequence is 12 residues long. Per germline, CDR1 LNHDA and CDR2 SQIVND (reference sequence). The CDR3 is CASSINYWEQYF. The CDR3 bases are TGTGCCAGTAGTATAAACTACTGGGAGCAGTACTTC. The full variable domain, with the rest looked up from reference TRBV19 and TRBJ2-7, is DGGITQSPKYLFRKEGQNVTLSCEQNLNHDAMYWYRQDPGQGLRLIYYSQIVNDFQKGDIAEGYSVSREKKESFPLTVTSAQKNPTAFYLCASSINYWEQYFGPGTRLTVT.

This clonotype has only a few counts. The chain has TRBV12-3 or TRBV12-4 and TRBJ2-6; D is ambiguous. Deletions cut 5 bases from V and 4 bases from J, with 9 bases between. The CDR3 has 14 residues. CDR3 sequence reads: CASSGRAGANVLTF. As DNA, the CDR3 is TGTGCCAGCAGTGGCCGGGCCGGGGCCAACGTCCTGACTTTC.

This clonotype was counted between two and nine times. The chain has TRBV11-2 and TRBJ2-7; D is undetermined. The V and J ends lost 2 bases and 0 bases respectively, with 14 bases between them. The germline V gene has CDR1 SGHAT and CDR2 FQNNGV. This CDR3 has 16 amino acids. CDR3 sequence reads: CASSLRALGNSYEQYF. CDR3 coding DNA: TGTGCCAGCAGCTTAAGGGCCCTTGGAAACTCCTACGAGCAGTACTTC.

The chain recombines TRBV20-1 with TRBJ2-4; D is possibly TRBD1 (6 bases). The CDR3 extends over 13 amino acids. V dropped 5 bases and J dropped 0 bases, with 8 bases sitting between them. In germline, CDR1 is DFQATT, CDR2 SNEGSKA (reference sequence). The CDR3 spells CSASTGAKNIQYF. In DNA form, the CDR3 reads TGCAGTGCTTCGACAGGAGCCAAAAACATTCAGTACTTC.